Given below is one T cell receptor beta chain in context. CDR1 is SGHRS, CDR2 YFSETQ, per germline. J lost 7 bases, V lost 0 bases, and 3 bases had no gene match. The CDR3 has 14 amino acids. The data were obtained in a study of blood T cell repertoires in COVID-19. Study as a whole: PBMCs, B-cell-depleted T cells, or T cells provided the cDNA or gDNA that made up the material.

The cohort comprised adults aged 18 to 89 years residing in approximately 25 US areas. Clinical history reported by participants formed the basis on which cohorts were assigned. Two consecutive negative NP/OP PCR tests, clearance, or resolved symptoms defined Cohort 3 recovery. Generated by immunoSEQ multiplex PCR, the TCRdb table keeps only in-frame clones and is missing some. The data hold approximately 250,000 clones, with nearly 90% observed a single time. This chain connects TRBV5-1 to TRBJ1-4; TRBD1 matches 7 bases. The specimen was PBMCs or T cells enriched from blood (not recorded which). The origin of this receptor is a woman aged 25-40 years who had recovered from COVID-19. The CDR3 DNA follows: TGCGCCAGCAGCTTGGGGCAGGGGGGTGAAAAACTGTTTTTT. Its protein product is CASSLGQGGEKLFF.